The sequence of this TCR beta chain was determined in a study of metastatic and nonmetastatic thyroid tumors. Study in general: Peripheral blood and tumor or nodule samples from malignant and benign thyroid patients were compared.

Original processing notes: The authors used CDR3 differences across clinicopathological groups to build a distant-metastasis classifier for papillary thyroid cancer. MiXCR was used by TCRdb to re-call the PCR reads. The V and J calls and clone size come from TCRdb's table, not from the authors' own analysis. Of about 38,000 clones listed, approximately 44% are singletons. Patients underwent thyroid surgery, and none had received any treatment before it. Whole-study results and caveats: For both blood and tumor, malignant thyroid tumors reportedly showed significantly higher TCR beta diversity than benign nodules did.

This clone came up a few times. The antigen is undetermined. The CDR3 consists of 15 residues. Germline V CDR1 and CDR2: SGHTA, FQGNSA. Trimming shortened V by 1 base and J by 3 bases, and 12 bases separated the two germline ends. The origin of this receptor is a male donor with papillary thyroid cancer or a benign thyroid nodule (not recorded which). Some clones in this sample may be carry-over from other donors' samples. This chain connects TRBV7-2 to TRBJ1-2; perhaps TRBD1 as D (6 bases). Sequencing was done on a sample of tumor tissue. The CDR3 sequence is CASSLGTGYHYGYTF. CDR3 DNA sequence: TGTGCCAGCAGCTTAGGTACAGGGTATCACTATGGCTACACCTTC.